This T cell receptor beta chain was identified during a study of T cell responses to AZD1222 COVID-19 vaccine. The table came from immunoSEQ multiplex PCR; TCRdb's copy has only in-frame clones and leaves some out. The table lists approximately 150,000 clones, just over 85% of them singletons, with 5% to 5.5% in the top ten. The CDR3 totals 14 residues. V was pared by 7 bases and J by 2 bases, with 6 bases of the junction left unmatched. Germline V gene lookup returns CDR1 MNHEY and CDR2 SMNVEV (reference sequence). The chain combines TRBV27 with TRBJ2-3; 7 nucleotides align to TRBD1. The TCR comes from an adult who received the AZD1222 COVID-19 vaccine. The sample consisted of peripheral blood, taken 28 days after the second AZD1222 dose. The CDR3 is CASTLRGPTDTQYF. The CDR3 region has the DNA TGTGCCAGCACCCTAAGGGGGCCCACAGATACGCAGTATTTT.